This TCR beta chain was captured by sequencing in a study of lymphopenia after photon versus proton radiotherapy. As concerns this clone: Its matching antigen is unknown.

The CDR3 is 15 residues long. With 4 bases clipped from V and 4 bases from J, the junction kept 7 bases outside the gene matches. The germline V gene encodes CDR1 SGHAT and CDR2 FQNNGV. Sequencing used immunoSEQ multiplex PCR; TCRdb keeps in-frame clones, though not all of them. This sample has about 50,000 clones, with 92% found just once. The study, taken as a whole, reports: Oligoclonal CD8+ Temra expansion after nadir drove photon patients' diversity drop. Relative stability marked proton patients; photon patients lost diversity and naive cells.

The chain links TRBV11-2 to TRBJ2-3; TRBD1 matches 8 bases. This receptor was identified in a woman in her thirties or forties with cholangiocarcinoma. The starting material was peripheral blood, obtained from a patient treated with photon-based radiotherapy. DNA for the CDR3: TGTGCCAGCAGCTCTCGGACAGGGCCCCCAGATACGCAGTATTTT. Translated, it gives CASSSRTGPPDTQYF.